This TCR beta chain was documented in a study of blood T cell repertoires in COVID-19 (dated by TCRdb to 2018 to 2021). Regarding the study in general: The collaborator samples originated in the United States, Italy and Spain and spanned the acute and convalescent phases of COVID-19. Deeply sampled blood TCRbeta repertoires from subjects exposed to, actively infected with, or recovered from COVID-19 were included in the dataset. A de-identified subject ID, COVID-19 status, age in years and sex were almost always included in the sample metadata. A freely available public database, intended as a resource for researchers studying the immune response to SARS-CoV-2, is where the repertoires were released. The samples were drawn from the first 160 participants of the ongoing ImmuneRACE study and from 1,200 or so subjects provided by 6 global collaborators. Where HLA class I and class II types were available, the types were taken from metadata supplied by the sample provider, not from assay-based typing. The material from the prospective study consisted of cDNA or gDNA derived from T cells, B-cell-depleted T cells, or PBMCs. The paper's findings and limits, for the study overall: The quantity of clinical and demographic metadata differed by source and by participant and was supplied without curation.

Collaborating institutions collected whole blood in K2EDTA tubes following their own protocols. For TCRbeta analysis, collaborator samples were shipped as frozen whole blood, as isolated PBMCs, or as DNA extracted from either sample type. In the germline V gene (reference sequence), CDR1 corresponds to LNHDA and CDR2 to SQIVND. Trimming takes 4 bases off V and 0 bases off J; junction bases not matched to a gene: 15. Inclusive of the bounding cysteine and phenylalanine, the CDR3 is 20 residues long. The DNA shown is the 60-base CDR3, in frame from base 1. Worth noting for this clone: Its antigen is currently not known. No clone much larger than this one lies a single base away; base qualities are absent.

TCRbeta CDR3 regions were amplified from genomic DNA using the immunoSEQ Assay, a bias-controlled multiplex PCR. From the authors' description of their analysis: The number of nucleated cells in each sample was estimated from the amplification of reference gene primers within the assay. To quantify the absolute abundance of each unique TCRbeta CDR3 rearrangement, sequence reads were collapsed and filtered. Productive Simpson clonality was computed per sample as the square root of Simpson's diversity index over productive rearrangements. The table was pulled from immuneACCESS by TCRdb, which kept in-frame rearrangements only. Such tables lose some clones; where checked, under half of the loss comes from unresolved V genes, and the rest has no known cause. V, J and clone size were drawn from that table, and D and trimming were deduced from the DNA. The sample contains approximately 500,000 clones, roughly 85% of them found a single time. 3.2% of the sample is held by the ten biggest clonotypes.

The sample taken for sequencing was peripheral blood. In this chain, TRBV19 is recombined with TRBJ2-6, with 7 bases in between that match TRBD1. This TCR was sampled from a human donor in a cohort sampled during active COVID-19. The DNA reads TGTGCCAGTAGTAAAGCCCGTGGCGCGGCAGGGGGCTCTGGGGCCAACGTCCTGACTTTC. Its protein is CASSKARGAAGGSGANVLTF.